This T cell receptor (beta chain) was sequenced in a study of technical replicates of blood from a few donors. The data were produced by immunoSEQ multiplex PCR, yet TCRdb's version contains in-frame clones alone and is incomplete. Of tens of thousands of clones listed, 91% were seen once; the top ten hold about 0.4%. The TCR originated in a human donor in good health. Some clones in this sample may be carry-over from other donors' samples. Sequencing was done on a sample of T cells isolated from PBMCs.

CDR3 sequence (DNA): TGTGCCAGTAGTAACGTGGAGGGGTATGGCTACACCTTC. Its protein is CASSNVEGYGYTF. The rearrangement links TRBV19 to TRBJ1-2; a possible D gene is TRBD1 (5 bases). V lost 4 bases, J lost 5 bases, and 11 bases lay in between. CDR1 and CDR2 (germline): LNHDA, SQIVND (reference sequence). CDR3 length equals 13 residues.